A selection of T cell receptor beta chains follows, all from one sample in a study of cytomegalovirus exposure and HLA in healthy donors. Generated by immunoSEQ multiplex PCR, the TCRdb table keeps only in-frame clones and is missing some. The sample includes 150,000 to 200,000 clones, approximately 80% of them seen just once. The sequenced sample was PBMCs. The receptors stem from a boy aged 5-17 years in good health and CMV-seronegative. Each CDR3 is given with its conserved first and last residue. D genes are given only for firm matches. Expanded clones get a size class; other rows say once, few or many, or leave the size out.

-	TRBV7-9	TRBJ1-1	-	TGTGCCAGCAGACCCGGGCCTCACGAGGGGAACACTGAAGCTTTCTTT	CASRPGPHEGNTEAFF
TRBD2	TRBV18	TRBJ2-2	-	TGTGCCAGCTCACCACTAGCGGGAGGCTTCGGGGAGCTGTTTTTT	CASSPLAGGFGELFF
-	TRBV7-9	TRBJ1-3	-	TGTGCCAGCAGCCCCGGGCGGGGGCAAATAGGAAACACCATATATTTT	CASSPGRGQIGNTIYF
-	TRBV10-3	TRBJ2-3	-	TGTGCCATCAGTGAACCGGGTATAAGCACAGATACGCAGTATTTT	CAISEPGISTDTQYF
TRBD1	TRBV14	TRBJ1-4	once	TGTGCCAGCAGCCCGTCCGGGACAGTACTGTTTTTT	CASSPSGTVLFF
TRBD1	TRBV5-5	TRBJ2-5	-	TGTGCCAGCAGCTTGGGGGCCGGGACAGGGGTAGGAGAGACCCAGTACTTC	CASSLGAGTGVGETQYF
TRBD1	TRBV11-2	TRBJ1-2	few	TGTGCCAGCAGCTCGACAGGGGATCGGAACTATGGCTACACCTTC	CASSSTGDRNYGYTF
TRBD1	TRBV7-3	TRBJ1-1	-	TGTGCCAGCAGCTCACAGGGGGCGGATAACACTGAAGCTTTCTTT	CASSSQGADNTEAFF
TRBD1	TRBV7-8	TRBJ1-2	-	TGTGCCAGCAGCTTAGCCCGGGACAGGGACTATGGCTACACCTTC	CASSLARDRDYGYTF
TRBD1	TRBV29-1	TRBJ1-2	-	TGCAGCGGATCACAGGGGGACTATGGCTACACCTTC	CSGSQGDYGYTF
TRBD1	TRBV5-4	TRBJ1-2	-	TGTGCCAGCAGCTTGGTCAGCAGGGGGCGCGATGGCTACACCTTC	CASSLVSRGRDGYTF
TRBD2	TRBV2	TRBJ2-7	-	TGTGCCAGCAGTGAAGTGACCGGGAGGGCCACCGAGCAGTACTTC	CASSEVTGRATEQYF
TRBD1	TRBV4-1	TRBJ1-2	-	TGCGCCAGCAGCGGAAGCCCGGGACAGCGAACCCCTCGGGGCTATGGCTACACCTTC	CASSGSPGQRTPRGYGYTF
TRBD1	TRBV5-6	TRBJ2-7	once	TGTGCCAGCAGCTTGGCTCAGGGGGTGGCCTCCTACGAGCAGTACTTC	CASSLAQGVASYEQYF
-	TRBV30	TRBJ2-3	-	TGTGCCTGGAGTGTAGACAGGAATACGCAGTATTTT	CAWSVDRNTQYF